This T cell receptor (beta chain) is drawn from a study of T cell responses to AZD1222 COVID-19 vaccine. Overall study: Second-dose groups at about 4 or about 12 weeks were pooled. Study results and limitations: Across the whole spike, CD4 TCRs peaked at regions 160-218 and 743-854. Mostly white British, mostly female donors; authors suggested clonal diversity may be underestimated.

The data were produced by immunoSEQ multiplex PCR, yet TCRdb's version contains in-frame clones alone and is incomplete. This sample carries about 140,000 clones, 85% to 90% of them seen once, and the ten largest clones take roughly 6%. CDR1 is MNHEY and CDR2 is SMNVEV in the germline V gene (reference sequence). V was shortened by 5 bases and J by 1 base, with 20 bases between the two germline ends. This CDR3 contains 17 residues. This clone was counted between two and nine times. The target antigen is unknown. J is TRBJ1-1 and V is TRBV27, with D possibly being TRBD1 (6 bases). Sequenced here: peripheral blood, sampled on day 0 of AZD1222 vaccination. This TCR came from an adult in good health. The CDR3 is CASSPMSAARGNTEAFF. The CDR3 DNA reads TGTGCCAGCAGTCCTATGAGCGCTGCCAGGGGGAACACTGAAGCTTTCTTT.